This TCR beta chain appears in the sequencing data of a study of T-cell memory formation after mild COVID-19. Study conclusions and caveats: Clones that shrank (day 15 to 85) were balanced CD4/CD8, whereas later expanders leaned CD4+. Some responding clones appeared in pre-infection memory, suggesting cross-reactive memory joined.

TCRdb re-analysed the 5' RACE reads in MiXCR, keeping a single row per CDR3 protein. This table holds around 250,000 distinct CDR3 sequences, 15% to 20% found once. Points on this clonotype: Its target is unknown.

The CDR3 runs 15 residues. Trimming cost V 5 bases and J 8 bases; bases outside gene matches: 11. Per germline, CDR1 SGHVS and CDR2 FQNEAQ. The TCR originated in a man aged 18 to 30 who had mild COVID-19 (a few samples of this study predate the infection). Cell type and time point are not known. The sample was PBMCs or a T cell subset sorted from them (not recorded which). The chain couples TRBV7-8 to TRBJ2-2; 7 nucleotides match TRBD1. The CDR3 nucleotides are TGTGCCAGCAGCCCCAAGACAGGGTCCCCGGGGGAGCTGTTTTTT. Translation: CASSPKTGSPGELFF.